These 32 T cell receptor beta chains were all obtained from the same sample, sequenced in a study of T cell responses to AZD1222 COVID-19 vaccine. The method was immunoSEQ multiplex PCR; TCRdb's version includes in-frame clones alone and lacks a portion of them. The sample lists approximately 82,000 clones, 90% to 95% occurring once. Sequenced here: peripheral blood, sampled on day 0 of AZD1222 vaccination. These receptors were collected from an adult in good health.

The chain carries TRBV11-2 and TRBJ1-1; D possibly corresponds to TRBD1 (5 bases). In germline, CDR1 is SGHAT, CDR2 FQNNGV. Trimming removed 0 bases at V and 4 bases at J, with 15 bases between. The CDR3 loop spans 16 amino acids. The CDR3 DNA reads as TGTGCCAGCAGCTTAGAGTGGGGCAAGACGGCCACTGAAGCTTTCTTT. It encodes CASSLEWGKTATEAFF.

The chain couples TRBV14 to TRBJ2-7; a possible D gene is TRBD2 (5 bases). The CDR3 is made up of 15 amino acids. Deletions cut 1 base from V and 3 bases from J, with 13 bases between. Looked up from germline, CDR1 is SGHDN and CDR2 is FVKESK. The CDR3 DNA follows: TGTGCCAGCAGCCAAGCTCGGGCGGGCCGCTACGAGCAGTACTTC. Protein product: CASSQARAGRYEQYF.

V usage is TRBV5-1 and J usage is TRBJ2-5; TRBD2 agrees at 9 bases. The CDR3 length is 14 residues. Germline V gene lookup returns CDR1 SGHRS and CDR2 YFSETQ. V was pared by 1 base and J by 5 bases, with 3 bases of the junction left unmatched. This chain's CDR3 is CASSLIAGEETQYF. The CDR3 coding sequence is TGCGCCAGCAGCTTGATAGCGGGGGAGGAGACCCAGTACTTC. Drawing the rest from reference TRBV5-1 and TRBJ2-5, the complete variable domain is KAGVTQTPRYLIKTRGQQVTLSCSPISGHRSVSWYQQTPGQGLQFLFEYFSETQRNKGNFPGRFSGRQFSNSRSEMNVSTLELGDSALYLCASSLIAGEETQYFGPGTRLLVL.

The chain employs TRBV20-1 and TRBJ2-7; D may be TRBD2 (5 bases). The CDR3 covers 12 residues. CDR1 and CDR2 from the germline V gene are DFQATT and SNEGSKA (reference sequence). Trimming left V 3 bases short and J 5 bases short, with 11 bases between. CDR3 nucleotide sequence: TGCAGTGCTAGTCTCGGGATTGACGAGCAGTACTTC. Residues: CSASLGIDEQYF.

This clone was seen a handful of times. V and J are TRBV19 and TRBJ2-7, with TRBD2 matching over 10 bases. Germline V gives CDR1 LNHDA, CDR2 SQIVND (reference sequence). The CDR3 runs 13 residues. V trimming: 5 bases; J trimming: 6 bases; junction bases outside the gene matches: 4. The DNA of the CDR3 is TGTGCCAGTAGTGTAGCGGGGGGAGCCGAGCAGTACTTC. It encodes CASSVAGGAEQYF.

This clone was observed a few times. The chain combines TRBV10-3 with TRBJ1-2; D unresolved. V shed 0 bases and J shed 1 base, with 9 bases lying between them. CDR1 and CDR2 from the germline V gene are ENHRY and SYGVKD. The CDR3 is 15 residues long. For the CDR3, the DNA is TGTGCCATCAGTGAGTCTCAAGGGTATAACTATGGCTACACCTTC. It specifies CAISESQGYNYGYTF.

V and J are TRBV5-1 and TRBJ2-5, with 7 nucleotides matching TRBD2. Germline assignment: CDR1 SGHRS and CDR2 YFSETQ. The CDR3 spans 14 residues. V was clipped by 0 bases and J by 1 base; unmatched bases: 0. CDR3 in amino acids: CASSLGGGQETQYF. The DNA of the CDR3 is TGCGCCAGCAGCTTGGGCGGGGGCCAAGAGACCCAGTACTTC.

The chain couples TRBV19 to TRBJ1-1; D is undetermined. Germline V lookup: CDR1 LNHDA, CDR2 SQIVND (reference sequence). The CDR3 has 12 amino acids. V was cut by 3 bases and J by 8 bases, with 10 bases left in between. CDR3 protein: CASSIPRREAFF. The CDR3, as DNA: TGTGCCAGTAGTATCCCCCGCAGGGAAGCTTTCTTT.

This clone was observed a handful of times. The CDR3 sequence: CASSLGGSGANVLTF. CDR3 coding DNA: TGCGCCAGCAGCCTAGGGGGCTCTGGGGCCAACGTCCTGACTTTC. The V and J genes are TRBV5-1 and TRBJ2-6, with D perhaps matching TRBD1 (6 bases). V was trimmed by 4 bases and J by 0 bases, leaving 8 bases between them. The CDR3 length is 15 residues. CDR1 and CDR2 (germline): SGHRS, YFSETQ.

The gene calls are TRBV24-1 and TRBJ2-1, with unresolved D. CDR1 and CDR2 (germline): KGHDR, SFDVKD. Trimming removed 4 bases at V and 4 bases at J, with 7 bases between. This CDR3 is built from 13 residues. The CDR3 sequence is CATSDPYYNEQFF. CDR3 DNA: TGTGCCACCAGTGACCCGTATTACAATGAGCAGTTCTTC.

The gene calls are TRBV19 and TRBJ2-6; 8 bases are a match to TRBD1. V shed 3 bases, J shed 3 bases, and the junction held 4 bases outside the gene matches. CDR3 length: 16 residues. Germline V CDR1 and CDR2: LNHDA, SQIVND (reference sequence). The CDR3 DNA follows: TGTGCCAGTAGTATCTCAGGGGGCTATGGGGCCAACGTCCTGACTTTC. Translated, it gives CASSISGGYGANVLTF. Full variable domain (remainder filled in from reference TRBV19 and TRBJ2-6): DGGITQSPKYLFRKEGQNVTLSCEQNLNHDAMYWYRQDPGQGLRLIYYSQIVNDFQKGDIAEGYSVSREKKESFPLTVTSAQKNPTAFYLCASSISGGYGANVLTFGAGSRLTVL.

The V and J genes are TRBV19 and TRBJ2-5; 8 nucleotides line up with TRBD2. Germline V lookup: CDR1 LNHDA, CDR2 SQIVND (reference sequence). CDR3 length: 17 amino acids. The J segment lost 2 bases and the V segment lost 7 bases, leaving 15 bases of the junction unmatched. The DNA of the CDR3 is TGTGCCAGTACTCCTATCTTCGGGGGGGACCCACAAGAGACCCAGTACTTC. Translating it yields CASTPIFGGDPQETQYF.

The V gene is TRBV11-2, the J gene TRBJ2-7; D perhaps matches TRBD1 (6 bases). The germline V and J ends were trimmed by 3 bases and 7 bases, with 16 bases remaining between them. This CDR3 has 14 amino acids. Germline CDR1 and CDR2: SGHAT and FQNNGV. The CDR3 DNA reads TGTGCCAGCAGCTTGCAACCAGGGGTAAGAGAGCAGTACTTC. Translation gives CASSLQPGVREQYF. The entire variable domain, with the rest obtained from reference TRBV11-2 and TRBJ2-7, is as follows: EAGVAQSPRYKIIEKRQSVAFWCNPISGHATLYWYQQILGQGPKLLIQFQNNGVVDDSQLPKDRFSAERLKGVDSTLKIQPAKLEDSAVYLCASSLQPGVREQYFGPGTRLTVT.

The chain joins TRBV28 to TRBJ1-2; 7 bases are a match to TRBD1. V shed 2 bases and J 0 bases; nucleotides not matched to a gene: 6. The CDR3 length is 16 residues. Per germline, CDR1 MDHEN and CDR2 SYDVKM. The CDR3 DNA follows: TGTGCCAGCAGTTTAGGACGGGACAGCTCTAACTATGGCTACACCTTC. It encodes CASSLGRDSSNYGYTF.

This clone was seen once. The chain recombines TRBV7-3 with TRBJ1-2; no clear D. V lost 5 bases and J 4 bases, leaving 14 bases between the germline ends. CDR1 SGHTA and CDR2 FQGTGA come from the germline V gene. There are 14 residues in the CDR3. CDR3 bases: TGTGCCAGCAGCCCTAGAACTAGCGGCTATGGCTACACCTTC. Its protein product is CASSPRTSGYGYTF.

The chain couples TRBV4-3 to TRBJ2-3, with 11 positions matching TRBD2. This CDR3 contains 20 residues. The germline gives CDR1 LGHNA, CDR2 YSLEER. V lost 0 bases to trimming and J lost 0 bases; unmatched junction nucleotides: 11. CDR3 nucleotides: TGCGCCAGCAGCCAAGATTTAGCTAGCGGGGGGAGGACTAGCACAGATACGCAGTATTTT. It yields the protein CASSQDLASGGRTSTDTQYF.

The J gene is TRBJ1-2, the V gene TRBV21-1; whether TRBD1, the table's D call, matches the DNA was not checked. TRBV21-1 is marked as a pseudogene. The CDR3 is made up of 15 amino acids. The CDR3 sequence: CASSKPGQGLYGYTF. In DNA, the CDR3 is TGTGCCAGCAGCAAACCGGGACAGGGGTTGTATGGCTACACCTTC.

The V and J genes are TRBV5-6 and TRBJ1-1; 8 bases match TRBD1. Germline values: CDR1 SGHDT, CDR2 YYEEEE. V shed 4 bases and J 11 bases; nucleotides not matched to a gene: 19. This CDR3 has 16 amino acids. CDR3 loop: CASSLYGTGPRIEAFF. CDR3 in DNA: TGTGCCAGCAGCCTGTACGGGACAGGACCCAGAATTGAGGCTTTCTTT.

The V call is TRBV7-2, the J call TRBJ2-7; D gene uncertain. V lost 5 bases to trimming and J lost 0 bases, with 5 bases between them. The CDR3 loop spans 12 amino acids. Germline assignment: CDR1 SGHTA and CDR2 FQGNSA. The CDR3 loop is CASSTSSYEQYF. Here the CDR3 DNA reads TGTGCCAGCAGCACGAGCTCCTACGAGCAGTACTTC.

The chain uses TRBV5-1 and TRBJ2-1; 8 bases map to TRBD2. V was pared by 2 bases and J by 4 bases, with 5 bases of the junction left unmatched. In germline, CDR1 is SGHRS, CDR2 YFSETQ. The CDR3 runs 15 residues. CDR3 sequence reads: CASSLLSGAYNEQFF. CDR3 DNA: TGCGCCAGCAGCTTACTTAGCGGGGCGTACAATGAGCAGTTCTTC.

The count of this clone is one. The CDR3 nucleotides are TGTGCCAGTACAGGGGGACTGATGAACACTGAAGCTTTCTTT. Its protein is CASTGGLMNTEAFF. J is TRBJ1-1 and V is TRBV27; 8 positions match TRBD1. Germline CDR1 reads MNHEY; CDR2 reads SMNVEV (reference sequence). The CDR3 totals 14 residues. The V gene end was trimmed by 9 bases and the J gene end by 0 bases; junction bases not matched to a gene: 6.

CDR3 DNA: TGCGCCAGCAGCTTGTTTATTCGGTCTCAGGAGATCTTTTCACCCCTCCACTTT. Encoded protein: CASSLFIRSQEIFSPLHF. This chain joins TRBV5-1 and TRBJ1-6; D is undetermined. V dropped 1 base and J dropped 9 bases, with 23 bases sitting between them. The length of the CDR3 is 18 residues. Germline CDR1 is SGHRS and CDR2 is YFSETQ.

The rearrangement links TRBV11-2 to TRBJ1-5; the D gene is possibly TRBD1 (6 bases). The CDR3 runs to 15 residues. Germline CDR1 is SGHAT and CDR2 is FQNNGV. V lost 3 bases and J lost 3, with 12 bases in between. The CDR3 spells CASSLLTGNNQPQHF. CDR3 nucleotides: TGTGCCAGCAGCTTGCTGACAGGAAACAATCAGCCCCAGCATTTT.

The CDR3 here is CASSLRRGGPDTQYF. Here the CDR3 DNA reads TGTGCCAGCAGCTTGAGGCGGGGGGGCCCGGATACGCAGTATTTT. The chain joins TRBV5-6 to TRBJ2-3; 9 bases match TRBD2. With V trimmed by 1 base and J by 6 bases, 6 bases remained unmatched. The CDR3 is made up of 15 amino acids. Germline V gene data show CDR1 as SGHDT and CDR2 as YYEEEE.

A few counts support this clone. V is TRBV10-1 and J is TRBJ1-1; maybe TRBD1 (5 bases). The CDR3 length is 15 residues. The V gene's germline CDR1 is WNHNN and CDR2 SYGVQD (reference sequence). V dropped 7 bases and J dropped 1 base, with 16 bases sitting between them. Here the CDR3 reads CASTRDRDGNTEAFF. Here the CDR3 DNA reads TGCGCCAGCACTCGGGACCGAGATGGGAACACTGAAGCTTTCTTT.

CDR3 sequence reads: CASRRDYIETQYF. DNA for the CDR3: TGTGCCAGCAGACGGGACTATATAGAGACCCAGTACTTC. V usage is TRBV7-2 and J usage is TRBJ2-5; 7 nucleotides agree with TRBD2. Germline values: CDR1 SGHTA, CDR2 FQGNSA. V trimming: 6 bases; J trimming: 4 bases; junction bases outside the gene matches: 5. The CDR3 loop spans 13 amino acids.

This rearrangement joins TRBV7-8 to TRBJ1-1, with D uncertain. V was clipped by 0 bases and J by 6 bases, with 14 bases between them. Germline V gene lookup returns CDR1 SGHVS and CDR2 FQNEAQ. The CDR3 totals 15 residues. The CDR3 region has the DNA TGTGCCAGCAGCTTAGCGAGGGCGGGTAGTGCTGAAGCTTTCTTT. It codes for CASSLARAGSAEAFF.

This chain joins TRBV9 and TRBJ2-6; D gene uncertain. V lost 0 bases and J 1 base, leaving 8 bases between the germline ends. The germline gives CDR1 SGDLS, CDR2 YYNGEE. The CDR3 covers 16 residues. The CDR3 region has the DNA TGTGCCAGCAGCGTAGATTTAAGATCTGGGGCCAACGTCCTGACTTTC. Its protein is CASSVDLRSGANVLTF.

Here the CDR3 DNA reads TGTGCCAGCAGTTTATCGCCGGGGGGGCCGGGGGAGCAGTACTTC. Protein product: CASSLSPGGPGEQYF. The chain is built from TRBV28 and TRBJ2-7; TRBD2 aligns across 8 bases. This CDR3 comprises 15 residues. Germline CDR1 reads MDHEN; CDR2 reads SYDVKM. Losses at the gene ends were 1 base for V and 7 bases for J; bases not matched to a gene: 9.

The CDR3 DNA is TGTGCCAGTAGTATAGATAGGACTAGCGGGGGACCCCTCCACAATGAGCAGTTCTTC. As protein: CASSIDRTSGGPLHNEQFF. The rearrangement links TRBV19 to TRBJ2-1; 13 nucleotides line up with TRBD2. The germline V gene encodes CDR1 LNHDA and CDR2 SQIVND (reference sequence). The J segment lost 5 bases and the V segment lost 0 bases, leaving 10 bases of the junction unmatched. The CDR3 totals 19 residues.

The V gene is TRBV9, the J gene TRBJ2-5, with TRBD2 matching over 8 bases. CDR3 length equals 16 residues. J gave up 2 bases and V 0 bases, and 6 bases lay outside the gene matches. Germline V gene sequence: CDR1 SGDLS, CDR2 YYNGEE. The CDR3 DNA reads TGTGCCAGCAGCGTAGCTACGGCGGGGGGACAAGAGACCCAGTACTTC. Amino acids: CASSVATAGGQETQYF.

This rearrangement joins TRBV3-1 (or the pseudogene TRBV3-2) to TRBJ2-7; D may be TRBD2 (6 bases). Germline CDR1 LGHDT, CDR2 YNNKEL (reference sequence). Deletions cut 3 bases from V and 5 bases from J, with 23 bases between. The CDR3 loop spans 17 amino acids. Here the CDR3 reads CASSHPGTDVFLNEQYF. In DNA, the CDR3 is TGTGCCAGCAGCCACCCCGGGACTGACGTCTTTTTGAACGAGCAGTACTTC.